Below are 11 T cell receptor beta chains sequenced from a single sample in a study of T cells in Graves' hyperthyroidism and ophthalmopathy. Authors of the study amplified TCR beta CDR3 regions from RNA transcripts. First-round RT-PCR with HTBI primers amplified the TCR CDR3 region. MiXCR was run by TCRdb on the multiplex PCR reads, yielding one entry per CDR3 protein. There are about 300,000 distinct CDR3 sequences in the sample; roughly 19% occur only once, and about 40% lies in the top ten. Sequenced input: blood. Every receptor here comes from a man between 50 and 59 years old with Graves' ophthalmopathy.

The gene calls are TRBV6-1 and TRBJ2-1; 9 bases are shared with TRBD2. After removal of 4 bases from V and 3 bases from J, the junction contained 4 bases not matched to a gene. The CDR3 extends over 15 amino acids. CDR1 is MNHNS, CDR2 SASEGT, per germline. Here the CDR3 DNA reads TGTGCCAGCAGTGCTTCTAGCGGGATCTACAATGAGCAGTTCTTC. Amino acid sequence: CASSASSGIYNEQFF.

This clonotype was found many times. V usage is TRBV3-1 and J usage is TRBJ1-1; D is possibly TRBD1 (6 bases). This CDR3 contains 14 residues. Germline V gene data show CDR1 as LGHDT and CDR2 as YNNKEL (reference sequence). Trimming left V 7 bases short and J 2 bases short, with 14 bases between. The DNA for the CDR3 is TGTGCCAGCACCGGAGGACAGACTAACACTGAAGCTTTCTTT. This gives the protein CASTGGQTNTEAFF.

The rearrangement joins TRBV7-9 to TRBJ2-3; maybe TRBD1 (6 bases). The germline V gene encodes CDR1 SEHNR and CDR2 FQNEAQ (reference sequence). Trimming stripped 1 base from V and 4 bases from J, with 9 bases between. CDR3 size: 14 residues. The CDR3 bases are TGTGCCAGCAGCTTAGATACAGGGTCAGATACGCAGTATTTT. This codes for CASSLDTGSDTQYF.

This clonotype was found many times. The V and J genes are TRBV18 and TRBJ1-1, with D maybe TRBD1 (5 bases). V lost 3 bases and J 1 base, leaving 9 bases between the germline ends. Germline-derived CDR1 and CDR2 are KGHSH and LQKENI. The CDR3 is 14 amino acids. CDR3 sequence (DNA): TGTGCCAGCTCACCTCGACAGTCGAACACTGAAGCTTTCTTT. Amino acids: CASSPRQSNTEAFF. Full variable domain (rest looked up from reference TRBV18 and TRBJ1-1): NAGVMQNPRHLVRRRGQEARLRCSPMKGHSHVYWYRQLPEEGLKFMVYLQKENIIDESGMPKERFSAEFPKEGPSILRIQQVVRGDSAAYFCASSPRQSNTEAFFGQGTRLTVV.

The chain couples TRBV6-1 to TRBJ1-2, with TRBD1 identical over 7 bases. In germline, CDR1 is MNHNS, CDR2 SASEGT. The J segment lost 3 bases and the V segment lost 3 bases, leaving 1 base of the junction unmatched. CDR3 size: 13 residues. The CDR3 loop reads CASSDTGDYGYTF. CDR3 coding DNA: TGTGCCAGCAGTGACACAGGGGACTATGGCTACACCTTC.

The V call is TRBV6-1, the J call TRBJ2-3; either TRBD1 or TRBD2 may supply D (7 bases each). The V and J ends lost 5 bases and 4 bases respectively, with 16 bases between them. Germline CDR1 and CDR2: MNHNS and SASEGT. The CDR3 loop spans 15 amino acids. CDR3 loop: CASSPGGAGADTQYF. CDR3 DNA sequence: TGTGCCAGCAGTCCAGGGGGGGCTGGGGCAGATACGCAGTATTTT.

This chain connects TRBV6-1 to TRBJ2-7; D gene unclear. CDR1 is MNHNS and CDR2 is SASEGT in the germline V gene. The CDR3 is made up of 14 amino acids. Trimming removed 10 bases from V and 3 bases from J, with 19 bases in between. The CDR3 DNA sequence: TGTGCCACCTCGGACCCACGGAGCGACTACGAGCAGTACTTC. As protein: CATSDPRSDYEQYF.

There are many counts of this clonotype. CDR3 in DNA: TGTGCCAGCAGCCCTACCTTGGGGGTCAATGAGCAGTTCTTC. It specifies CASSPTLGVNEQFF. V and J are TRBV28 and TRBJ2-1; either TRBD1 or TRBD2 may fit D (5 bases each). The germline V and J ends were trimmed by 6 bases and 6 bases, with 15 bases remaining between them. Germline V CDR1 and CDR2: MDHEN, SYDVKM. The CDR3 totals 14 residues.

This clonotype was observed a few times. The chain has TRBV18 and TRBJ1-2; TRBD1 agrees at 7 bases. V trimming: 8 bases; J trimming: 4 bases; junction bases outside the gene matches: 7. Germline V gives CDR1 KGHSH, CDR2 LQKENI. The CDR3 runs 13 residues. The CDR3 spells CASQGDSFYGYTF. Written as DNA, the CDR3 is TGTGCCAGCCAAGGGGACAGCTTCTATGGCTACACCTTC.

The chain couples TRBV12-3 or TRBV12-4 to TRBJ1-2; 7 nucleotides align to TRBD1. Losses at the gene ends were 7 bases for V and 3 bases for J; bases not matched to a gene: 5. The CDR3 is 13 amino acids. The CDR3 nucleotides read TGTGCCAGCACCCCCGGGACAGACTATGGCTACACCTTC. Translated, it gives CASTPGTDYGYTF.

CDR3 DNA sequence: TGTGCCAGCAGTCCCAGCTTCGGGTACGAGCAGTACTTC. This encodes CASSPSFGYEQYF. This sequence joins TRBV6-2 or TRBV6-3 and TRBJ2-7, with D unresolved. This CDR3 contains 13 residues. V was trimmed by 5 bases and J by 4 bases, leaving 12 bases between them. The germline V gene encodes CDR1 MNHEY and CDR2 SVGEGT.